The rows below give T cell receptor beta chains drawn from one sample of a study of T cells expressing NK-cell markers. TCRdb re-called the 5' RACE reads; every CDR3 protein appears as one record, without DNA. The specimen's table records 350,000 to 450,000 distinct CDR3 sequences. What was sequenced was blood T cells: a sorted CD56 or NKG2C T cell subset, CD4+ or CD8+ T cells, or bulk PBMC T cells (not recorded which). Receptor source: a man aged 18 to 69 in good health. Both conserved end residues are part of each CDR3. Each record gives: CDR3 protein, CDR3 length, V gene, J gene.

CDR3aa: CASSKGSSNQPQHF
len: 14
v_gene: TRBV6-1
j_gene: TRBJ1-5

CDR3aa: CASSPTGGLSNEQFF
len: 15
v_gene: TRBV7-3
j_gene: TRBJ2-1

CDR3aa: CASSSPGQAQETQYF
len: 15
v_gene: TRBV11-2
j_gene: TRBJ2-5

CDR3aa: CASSLVGTGGNEQFF
len: 15
v_gene: TRBV11-1
j_gene: TRBJ2-1

CDR3aa: CASTPRPVRSPDTQYF
len: 16
v_gene: TRBV2
j_gene: TRBJ2-3

CDR3aa: CASILPGQGAVPWKLFF
len: 17
v_gene: TRBV9
j_gene: TRBJ1-4

CDR3aa: CASSFQWGQETQYF
len: 14
v_gene: TRBV5-4
j_gene: TRBJ2-5

CDR3aa: CASISRAGQSTDTQYF
len: 16
v_gene: TRBV6-5
j_gene: TRBJ2-3

CDR3aa: CASSQDTKRVYQETQYF
len: 17
v_gene: TRBV4-1
j_gene: TRBJ2-5

CDR3aa: CASSPRAGTVNEKLFF
len: 16
v_gene: TRBV18
j_gene: TRBJ1-4

CDR3aa: CSVPPGPGNEQFF
len: 13
v_gene: TRBV29-1
j_gene: TRBJ2-1

CDR3aa: CASSFLDRNTEAFF
len: 14
v_gene: TRBV5-6
j_gene: TRBJ1-1

CDR3aa: CASSPSVVSYEQYF
len: 14
v_gene: TRBV18
j_gene: TRBJ2-7

CDR3aa: CASSPPWTGSQETQYF
len: 16
v_gene: TRBV9
j_gene: TRBJ2-5

CDR3aa: CASTPYAGGTGELFF
len: 15
v_gene: TRBV5-1
j_gene: TRBJ2-2

CDR3aa: CASSQGQSPGEKLFF
len: 15
v_gene: TRBV18
j_gene: TRBJ1-4

CDR3aa: CASSKRVGQRGGTDTQYF
len: 18
v_gene: TRBV3-1
j_gene: TRBJ2-3

CDR3aa: CSVLWGALNTEAFF
len: 14
v_gene: TRBV29-1
j_gene: TRBJ1-1

CDR3aa: CASSSSPRGGTDTQYF
len: 16
v_gene: TRBV7-9
j_gene: TRBJ2-3

CDR3aa: CASSWGSSGEQYF
len: 13
v_gene: TRBV7-8
j_gene: TRBJ2-7

CDR3aa: CASSDTFRGFSYNSPLHF
len: 18
v_gene: TRBV6-1
j_gene: TRBJ1-6

CDR3aa: CASSYVSGRSTDTQYF
len: 16
v_gene: TRBV6-5
j_gene: TRBJ2-3

CDR3aa: CSCHPGQSGKDTQYF
len: 15
v_gene: TRBV20-1
j_gene: TRBJ2-3

CDR3aa: CASSLRDRHNEQFF
len: 14
v_gene: TRBV11-2
j_gene: TRBJ2-1

CDR3aa: CASSSLGPGNEQFF
len: 14
v_gene: TRBV13
j_gene: TRBJ2-1

CDR3aa: CASSPQMTGWPEKLFF
len: 16
v_gene: TRBV27
j_gene: TRBJ1-4

CDR3aa: CASSPRWRGGSTDTQYF
len: 17
v_gene: TRBV7-2
j_gene: TRBJ2-3

CDR3aa: CASSEWRGDLSYNEQFF
len: 17
v_gene: TRBV6-1
j_gene: TRBJ2-1

CDR3aa: CASATRVGQEGKLFF
len: 15
v_gene: TRBV5-1
j_gene: TRBJ1-4

CDR3aa: CAISDSIGSSPLHF
len: 14
v_gene: TRBV10-3
j_gene: TRBJ1-6

CDR3aa: CASSQGHAGTEAFF
len: 14
v_gene: TRBV3-1
j_gene: TRBJ1-1

CDR3aa: CASSLDQGTATDTQYF
len: 16
v_gene: TRBV7-8
j_gene: TRBJ2-3

CDR3aa: CASSPLAGAAQETQYF
len: 16
v_gene: TRBV12-3/TRBV12-4
j_gene: TRBJ2-5

CDR3aa: CASSPGGSGTEAFF
len: 14
v_gene: TRBV27
j_gene: TRBJ1-1

CDR3aa: CASSTWGTGHQETQYF
len: 16
v_gene: TRBV7-9
j_gene: TRBJ2-5

CDR3aa: CASSYISGLADTDTQYF
len: 17
v_gene: TRBV7-2
j_gene: TRBJ2-3

CDR3aa: CASSPDSYEQYF
len: 12
v_gene: TRBV18
j_gene: TRBJ2-7

CDR3aa: CASSQTLAGSGELFF
len: 15
v_gene: TRBV23-1
j_gene: TRBJ2-2

CDR3aa: CASSSWGHSYEQYF
len: 14
v_gene: TRBV7-8
j_gene: TRBJ2-7

CDR3aa: CASSLQSRPREGYTF
len: 15
v_gene: TRBV3-1
j_gene: TRBJ1-2

CDR3aa: CASSLRGAANTGELFF
len: 16
v_gene: TRBV7-3
j_gene: TRBJ2-2